A single sample gave rise to the 2 T cell receptor beta chains below, sequenced in a study of T cell responses to AZD1222 COVID-19 vaccine. Using immunoSEQ multiplex PCR, the repertoire was profiled, and TCRdb retains in-frame clones only, with some absent. Of some 100,000 clones listed, about nine tenths are singletons. This specimen was peripheral blood, taken on day 0 of AZD1222 vaccination. Receptors originate from an adult in good health.

The V gene is TRBV5-1, the J gene TRBJ1-6; D might be TRBD1 (5 bases). Germline V gene lookup returns CDR1 SGHRS and CDR2 YFSETQ. The CDR3 is 15 amino acids. The V and J ends lost 2 bases and 8 bases respectively, with 14 bases between them. The chain's CDR3 is CASSFGPGEHSPLHF. CDR3 DNA: TGCGCCAGCAGCTTCGGCCCGGGGGAGCATTCACCCCTCCACTTT.

About this clone itself: A junction boundary mismatches the germline segment, possibly from a read error. The chain has TRBV6-1 and TRBJ1-5; D may be TRBD1 (6 bases). The CDR3 extends over 16 amino acids. Germline V gene sequence: CDR1 MNHNS, CDR2 SASEGT. CDR3: CASREGGAYSNQPQHF. The CDR3 DNA follows: TGTGCCAGCAGAGAAGGGGGGGCTTATAGCAATCAGCCCCAGCATTTT.